This TCR beta chain derives from a study of cytomegalovirus exposure and HLA in healthy donors. The PCR had 60 Vbeta and 13 Jbeta primers. Assay: immunoSEQ multiplex PCR; the TCRdb copy retains only in-frame clones and omits some. The data contain around 140,000 clones, around 78% of them singletons. The length of the CDR3 is 18 residues. The sequence was collected from a woman aged 40 to 50 in good health and CMV-seropositive. The sequenced sample was PBMCs. The chain combines TRBV21-1 with TRBJ2-1; the table names TRBD2, a call not compared with the DNA. TRBV21-1 is given as a pseudogene. The CDR3 protein is CASSKALLGLASYNEQFF. For the CDR3, the DNA is TGTGCCAGCAGCAAAGCGCTGTTGGGACTAGCGTCCTACAATGAGCAGTTCTTC.